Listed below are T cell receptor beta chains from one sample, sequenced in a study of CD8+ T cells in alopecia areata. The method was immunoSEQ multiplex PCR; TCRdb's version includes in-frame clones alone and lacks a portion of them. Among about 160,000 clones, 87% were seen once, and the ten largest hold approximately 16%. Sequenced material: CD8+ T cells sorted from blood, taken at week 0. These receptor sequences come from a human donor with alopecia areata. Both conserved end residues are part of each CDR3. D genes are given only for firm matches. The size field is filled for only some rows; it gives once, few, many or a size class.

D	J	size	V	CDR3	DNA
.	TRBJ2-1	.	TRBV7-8	CASSLLALSPGEQFF	TGTGCCAGCAGCTTATTAGCATTGTCCCCCGGTGAGCAGTTCTTC
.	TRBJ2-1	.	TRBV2	CASRGRRNEQFF	TGTGCCAGCAGGGGACGACGAAATGAGCAGTTCTTC
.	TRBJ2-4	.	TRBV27	CASRDTGGFGYF	TGTGCCAGCAGAGACACAGGAGGTTTCGGGTACTTC
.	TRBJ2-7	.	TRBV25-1	CASSEYIAGGGEQYF	TGTGCCAGCAGTGAATATATTGCAGGTGGGGGCGAGCAGTACTTC
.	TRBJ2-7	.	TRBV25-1	CARLDSPFSYEQYF	TGTGCCAGACTAGACAGTCCCTTCTCCTACGAGCAGTACTTC
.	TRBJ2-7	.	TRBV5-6	CASSLRRQNVPYEQYF	TGTGCCAGCAGCTTGAGGAGGCAGAATGTCCCCTACGAGCAGTACTTC
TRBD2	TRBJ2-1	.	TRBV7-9	CASSFGDYSYNEQFF	TGTGCCAGCAGCTTTGGGGACTACTCCTACAATGAGCAGTTCTTC
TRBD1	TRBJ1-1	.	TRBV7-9	CASSPRQGARTEAFF	TGTGCCAGCAGCCCTAGACAGGGGGCGCGCACTGAAGCTTTCTTT
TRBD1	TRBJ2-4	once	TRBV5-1	CASSLRQGARDIQYF	TGCGCCAGCAGCTTACGACAGGGGGCAAGAGACATTCAGTACTTC
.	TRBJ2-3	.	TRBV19	CASTLFFGTDTQYF	TGTGCCAGTACCCTCTTCTTCGGCACAGATACGCAGTATTTT
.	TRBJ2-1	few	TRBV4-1	CASRGGGNYNEQFF	TGCGCCAGCAGGGGTGGCGGAAACTACAATGAGCAGTTCTTC
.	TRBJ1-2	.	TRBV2	CASIVRDYGYTF	TGTGCCAGCATAGTCAGGGACTATGGCTACACCTTC
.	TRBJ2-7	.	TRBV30	CAWSPGQTYEQYF	TGTGCCTGGAGTCCAGGACAGACCTACGAGCAGTACTTC
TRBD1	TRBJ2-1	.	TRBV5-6	CASSFGTGANNEQFF	TGTGCCAGCAGCTTTGGGACAGGGGCGAACAATGAGCAGTTCTTC
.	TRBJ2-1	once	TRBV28	CASSFTPRENEQFF	TGTGCCAGCAGTTTCACCCCTCGGGAGAATGAGCAGTTCTTC
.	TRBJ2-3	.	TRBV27	CASSLPGSLNTQYF	TGTGCCAGCAGTTTACCCGGCAGTCTCAATACGCAGTATTTT
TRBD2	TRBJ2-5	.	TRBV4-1	CASSFGLAEETQYF	TGCGCCAGCAGTTTCGGACTAGCGGAAGAGACCCAGTACTTC
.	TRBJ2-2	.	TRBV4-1	CASSQGLNTGELFF	TGCGCCAGCAGCCAGGGGTTGAACACCGGGGAGCTGTTTTTT
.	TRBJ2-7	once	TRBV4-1	CASSLRLVSYEQYF	TGCGCCAGCAGCCTTAGACTAGTCTCCTACGAGCAGTACTTC
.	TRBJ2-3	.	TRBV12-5	CASGSGEGGTDTQYF	TGTGCTAGCGGCAGCGGAGAGGGTGGCACAGATACGCAGTATTTT
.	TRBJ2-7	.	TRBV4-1	CASSHVFDRGTSYEQYF	TGCGCCAGCAGCCATGTATTTGACCGAGGGACATCCTACGAGCAGTACTTC
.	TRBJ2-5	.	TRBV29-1	CSVEDSLEAQYF	TGCAGCGTTGAGGACAGTCTGGAGGCCCAGTACTTC
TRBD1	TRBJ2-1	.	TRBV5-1	CASSSHGTELYNEQFF	TGCGCCAGCAGCTCACACGGGACAGAACTCTACAATGAGCAGTTCTTC
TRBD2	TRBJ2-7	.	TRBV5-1	CASSSLAAAYEQYF	TGCGCCAGCAGCTCCCTAGCGGCAGCCTACGAGCAGTACTTC
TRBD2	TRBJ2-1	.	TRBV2	CASIAGGSSYNEQFF	TGTGCCAGCATAGCGGGGGGGAGCTCCTACAATGAGCAGTTCTTC
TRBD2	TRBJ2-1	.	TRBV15	CATKAGVYYEQFF	TGTGCCACCAAGGCGGGAGTCTATTATGAGCAGTTCTTC
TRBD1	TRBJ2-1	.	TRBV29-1	CSVGTGYYNEQFF	TGCAGCGTGGGGACAGGATACTACAATGAGCAGTTCTTC
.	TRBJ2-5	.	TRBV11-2	CASSLVETQYF	TGTGCCAGCAGCCTGGTGGAGACCCAGTACTTC
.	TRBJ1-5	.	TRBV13	CASSLGPETQPQHF	TGTGCCAGCAGCTTAGGCCCGGAGACTCAGCCCCAGCATTTT
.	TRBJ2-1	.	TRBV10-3	CAISESGAREQFF	TGTGCCATCAGTGAGTCAGGAGCTAGGGAGCAGTTCTTC
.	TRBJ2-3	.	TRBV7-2	CASSLRGSSSTDTQYF	TGTGCCAGCAGCTTACGGGGTTCCTCTAGCACAGATACGCAGTATTTT
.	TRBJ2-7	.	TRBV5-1	CASNLGQATYEQYF	TGCGCCAGCAACCTCGGGCAGGCAACCTACGAGCAGTACTTC